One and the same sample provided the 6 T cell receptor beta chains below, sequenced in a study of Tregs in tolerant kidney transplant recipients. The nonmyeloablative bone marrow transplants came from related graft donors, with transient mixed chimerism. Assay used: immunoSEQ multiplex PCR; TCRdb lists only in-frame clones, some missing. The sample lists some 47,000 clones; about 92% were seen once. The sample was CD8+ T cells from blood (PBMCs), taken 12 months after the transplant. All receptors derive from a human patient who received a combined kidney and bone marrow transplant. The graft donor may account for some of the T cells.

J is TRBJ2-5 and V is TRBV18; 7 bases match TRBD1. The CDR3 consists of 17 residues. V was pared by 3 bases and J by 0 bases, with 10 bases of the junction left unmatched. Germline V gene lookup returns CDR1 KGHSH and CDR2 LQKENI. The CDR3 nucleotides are TGTGCCAGCTCACCCAACCGGGGACAGCTCAACCAAGAGACCCAGTACTTC. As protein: CASSPNRGQLNQETQYF.

CDR3 loop: CASSYYRGSYEQYF. CDR3 DNA sequence: TGCGCCAGCAGTTACTACAGGGGGAGCTACGAGCAGTACTTC. J is TRBJ2-7 and V is TRBV4-3; 8 bases agree with TRBD1. V was clipped by 6 bases and J by 3 bases; unmatched bases: 7. Germline V CDR1 and CDR2: LGHNA, YSLEER. The CDR3 is 14 residues long.

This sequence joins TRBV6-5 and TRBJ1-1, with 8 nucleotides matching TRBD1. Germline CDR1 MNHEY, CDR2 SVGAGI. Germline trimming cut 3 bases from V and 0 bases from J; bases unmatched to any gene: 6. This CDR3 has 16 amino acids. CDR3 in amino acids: CASSYQGASLNTEAFF. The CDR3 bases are TGTGCCAGCAGTTATCAGGGGGCGAGCTTGAACACTGAAGCTTTCTTT.

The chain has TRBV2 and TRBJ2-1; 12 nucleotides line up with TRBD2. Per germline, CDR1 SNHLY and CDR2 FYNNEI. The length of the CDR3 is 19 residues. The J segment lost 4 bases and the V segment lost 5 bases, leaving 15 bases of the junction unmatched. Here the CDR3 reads CASSLGGTSGPKGYNEQFF. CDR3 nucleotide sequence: TGTGCCAGCAGTCTGGGGGGGACTAGCGGGCCCAAGGGATACAATGAGCAGTTCTTC.

The CDR3 reads CASSTGGGYTF. The CDR3 DNA sequence: TGTGCCAGCAGTACCGGGGGTGGCTACACCTTC. J is TRBJ1-2 and V is TRBV28, with D tentatively TRBD1 (5 bases). V was shortened by 5 bases and J by 7 bases, with 8 bases between the two germline ends. Germline V gene data show CDR1 as MDHEN and CDR2 as SYDVKM. The CDR3 contains 11 residues.

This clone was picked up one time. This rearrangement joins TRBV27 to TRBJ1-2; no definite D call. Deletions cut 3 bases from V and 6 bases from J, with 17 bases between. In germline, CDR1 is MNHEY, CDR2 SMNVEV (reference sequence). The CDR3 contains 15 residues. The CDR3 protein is CASSFGVPSRNGYTF. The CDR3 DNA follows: TGTGCCAGCAGTTTCGGAGTTCCCTCCCGAAATGGCTACACCTTC.